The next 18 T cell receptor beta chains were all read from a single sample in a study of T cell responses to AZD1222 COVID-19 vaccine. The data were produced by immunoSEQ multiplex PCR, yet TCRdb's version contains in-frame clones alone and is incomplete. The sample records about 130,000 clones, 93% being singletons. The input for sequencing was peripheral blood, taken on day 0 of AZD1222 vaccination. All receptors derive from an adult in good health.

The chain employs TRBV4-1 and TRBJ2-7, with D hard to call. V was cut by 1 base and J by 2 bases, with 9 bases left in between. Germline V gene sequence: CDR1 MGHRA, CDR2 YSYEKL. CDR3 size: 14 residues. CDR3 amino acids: CASSQVQLTYEQYF. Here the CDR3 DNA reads TGCGCCAGCAGCCAAGTACAGCTAACCTACGAGCAGTACTTC.

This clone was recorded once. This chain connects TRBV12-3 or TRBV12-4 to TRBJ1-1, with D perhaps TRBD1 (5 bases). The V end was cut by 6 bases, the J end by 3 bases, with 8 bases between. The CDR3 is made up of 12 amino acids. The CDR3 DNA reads TGTGCCAGCAGCTCAGGGCACACTGAAGCTTTCTTT. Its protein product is CASSSGHTEAFF.

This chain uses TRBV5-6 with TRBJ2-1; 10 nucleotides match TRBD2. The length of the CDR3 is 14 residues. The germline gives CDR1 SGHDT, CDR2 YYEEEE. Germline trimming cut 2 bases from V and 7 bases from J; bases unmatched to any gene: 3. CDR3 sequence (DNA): TGTGCCAGCAGCTTAACTAGCGGGGTGAATGAGCAGTTCTTC. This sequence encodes CASSLTSGVNEQFF.

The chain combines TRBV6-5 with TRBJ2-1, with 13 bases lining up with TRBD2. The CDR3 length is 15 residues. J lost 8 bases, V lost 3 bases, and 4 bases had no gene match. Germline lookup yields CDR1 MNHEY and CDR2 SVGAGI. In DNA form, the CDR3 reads TGTGCCAGCAGTTATTCCGGGACTAGCGGGGATGAGCAGTTCTTC. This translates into CASSYSGTSGDEQFF.

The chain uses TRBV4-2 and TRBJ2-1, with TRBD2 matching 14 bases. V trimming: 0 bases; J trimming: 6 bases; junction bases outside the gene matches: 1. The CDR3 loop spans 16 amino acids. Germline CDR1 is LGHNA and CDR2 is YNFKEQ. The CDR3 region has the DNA TGTGCCAGCAGCCAAGATGGGACTAGCGGGGGCAATGAGCAGTTCTTC. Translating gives CASSQDGTSGGNEQFF.

CDR3 region: CASSLVSPRPNYGYTF. CDR3 in DNA: TGTGCCAGCAGCTTGGTTTCCCCACGGCCTAACTATGGCTACACCTTC. V and J are TRBV5-6 and TRBJ1-2; the D is unclear. Germline CDR1 and CDR2: SGHDT and YYEEEE. Deletions cut 0 bases from V and 0 bases from J, with 12 bases between. This CDR3 region has 16 residues.

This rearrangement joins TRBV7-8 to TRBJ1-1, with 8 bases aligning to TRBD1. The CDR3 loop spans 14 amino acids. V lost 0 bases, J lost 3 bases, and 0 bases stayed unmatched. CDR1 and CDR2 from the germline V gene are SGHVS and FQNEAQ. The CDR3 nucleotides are TGTGCCAGCAGCTTAGCGACAGGGGACACTGAAGCTTTCTTT. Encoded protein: CASSLATGDTEAFF.

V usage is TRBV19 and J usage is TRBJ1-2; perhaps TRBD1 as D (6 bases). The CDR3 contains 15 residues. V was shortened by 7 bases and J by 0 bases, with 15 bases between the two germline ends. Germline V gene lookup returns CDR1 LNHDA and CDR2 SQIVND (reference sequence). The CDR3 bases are TGTGCCAGTATGAGTCAGGGGTCAGCTAACTATGGCTACACCTTC. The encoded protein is CASMSQGSANYGYTF.

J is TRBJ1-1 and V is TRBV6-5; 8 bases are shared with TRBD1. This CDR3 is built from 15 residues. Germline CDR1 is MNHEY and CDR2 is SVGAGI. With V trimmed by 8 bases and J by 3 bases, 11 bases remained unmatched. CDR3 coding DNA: TGTGCCAGCGCCTTATTACAGGGGGTAGACACTGAAGCTTTCTTT. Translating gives CASALLQGVDTEAFF.

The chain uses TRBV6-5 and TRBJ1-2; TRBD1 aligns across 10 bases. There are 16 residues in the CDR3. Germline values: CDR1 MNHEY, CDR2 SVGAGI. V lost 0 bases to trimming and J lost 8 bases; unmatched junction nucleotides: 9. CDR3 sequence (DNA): TGTGCCAGCAGTTACTCCGGACAGGGGGGTCCCGGCGGCTACACCTTC. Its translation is CASSYSGQGGPGGYTF.

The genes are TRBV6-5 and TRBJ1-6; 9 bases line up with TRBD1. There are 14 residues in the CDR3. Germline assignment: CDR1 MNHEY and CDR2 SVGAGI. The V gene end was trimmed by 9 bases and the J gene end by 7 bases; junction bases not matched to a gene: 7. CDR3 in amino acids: CASRQGVRNSPLHF. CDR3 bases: TGTGCCAGTCGACAGGGGGTACGGAATTCACCCCTCCACTTT.

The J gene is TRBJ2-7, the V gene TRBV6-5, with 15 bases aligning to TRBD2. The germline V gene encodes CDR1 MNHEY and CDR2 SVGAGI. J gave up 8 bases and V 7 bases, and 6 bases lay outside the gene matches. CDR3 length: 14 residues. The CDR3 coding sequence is TGTGCCAGCACCAAGGGACTAGCGGGGGGTCAGCAGTACTTC. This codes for CASTKGLAGGQQYF.

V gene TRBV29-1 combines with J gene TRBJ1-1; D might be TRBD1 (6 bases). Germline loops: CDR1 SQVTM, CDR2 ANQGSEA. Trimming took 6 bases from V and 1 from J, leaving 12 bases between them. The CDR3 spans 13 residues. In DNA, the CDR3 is TGCAGCGTCAAACAGGGCCCGAACACTGAAGCTTTCTTT. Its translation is CSVKQGPNTEAFF.

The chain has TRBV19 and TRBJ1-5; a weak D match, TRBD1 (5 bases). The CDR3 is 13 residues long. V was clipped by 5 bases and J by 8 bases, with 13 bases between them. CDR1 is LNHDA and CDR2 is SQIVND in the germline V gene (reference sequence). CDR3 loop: CASSSDSWKPQHF. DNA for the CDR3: TGTGCCAGTAGTTCCGACAGTTGGAAGCCCCAGCATTTT.

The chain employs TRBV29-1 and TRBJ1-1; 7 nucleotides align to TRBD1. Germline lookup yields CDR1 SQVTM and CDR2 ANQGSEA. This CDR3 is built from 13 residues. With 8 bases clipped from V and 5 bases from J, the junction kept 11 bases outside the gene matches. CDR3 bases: TGCAGCACGACACAGGGGATGGGGACTGAAGCTTTCTTT. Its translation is CSTTQGMGTEAFF.

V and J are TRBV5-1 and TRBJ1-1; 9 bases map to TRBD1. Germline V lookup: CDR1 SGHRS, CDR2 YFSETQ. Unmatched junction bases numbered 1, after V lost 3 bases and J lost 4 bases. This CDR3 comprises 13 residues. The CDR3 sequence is CASSWTGVTEAFF. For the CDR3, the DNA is TGCGCCAGCAGCTGGACAGGGGTCACTGAAGCTTTCTTT.

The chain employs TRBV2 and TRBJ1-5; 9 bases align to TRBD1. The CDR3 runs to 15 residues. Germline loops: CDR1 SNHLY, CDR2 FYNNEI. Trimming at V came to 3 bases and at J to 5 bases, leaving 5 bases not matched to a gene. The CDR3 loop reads CASSDTGGLDQPQHF. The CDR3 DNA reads TGTGCCAGCAGTGATACAGGGGGCCTCGATCAGCCCCAGCATTTT.

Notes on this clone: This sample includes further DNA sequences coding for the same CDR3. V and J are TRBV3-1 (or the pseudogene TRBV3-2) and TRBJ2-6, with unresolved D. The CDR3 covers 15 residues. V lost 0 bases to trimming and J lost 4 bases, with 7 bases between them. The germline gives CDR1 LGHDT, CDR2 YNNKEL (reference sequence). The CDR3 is CASSQDLAGANVLTF. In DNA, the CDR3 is TGTGCCAGCAGCCAAGATCTTGCCGGGGCCAACGTCCTGACTTTC.